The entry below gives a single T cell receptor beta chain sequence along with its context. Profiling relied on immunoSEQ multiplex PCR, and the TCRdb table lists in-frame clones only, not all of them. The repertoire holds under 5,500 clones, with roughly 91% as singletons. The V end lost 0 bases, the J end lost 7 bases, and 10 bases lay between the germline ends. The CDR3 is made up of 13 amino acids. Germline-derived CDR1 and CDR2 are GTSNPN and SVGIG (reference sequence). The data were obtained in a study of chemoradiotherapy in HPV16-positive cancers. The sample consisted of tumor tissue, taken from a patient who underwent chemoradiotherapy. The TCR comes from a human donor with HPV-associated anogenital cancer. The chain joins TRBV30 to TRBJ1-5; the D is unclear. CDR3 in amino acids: CAWSVKGQQPQHF. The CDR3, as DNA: TGTGCCTGGAGTGTAAAGGGTCAGCAGCCCCAGCATTTT. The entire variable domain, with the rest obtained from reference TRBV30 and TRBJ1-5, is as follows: SQTIHQWPATLVQPVGSPLSLECTVEGTSNPNLYWYRQAAGRGLQLLFYSVGIGQISSEVPQNLSASRPQDRQFILSSKKLLLSDSGFYLCAWSVKGQQPQHFGDGTRLSIL.